This entry features one T cell receptor (beta chain) sequence. The V segment lost 0 bases and the J segment 10 bases; nucleotides outside the gene matches: 10. Germline CDR1 LGHDT, CDR2 YNNKEL (reference sequence). This CDR3 comprises 16 residues. The data stem from a study of blood T cell repertoires in COVID-19. Measured with immunoSEQ multiplex PCR; TCRdb has only the in-frame clones, and not every one. This sample has 250,000 to 350,000 clones, with more than 85% found just once. The V gene is TRBV3-1 (or the pseudogene TRBV3-2), the J gene TRBJ2-3, with 10 bases fitting TRBD2. Sequencing used peripheral blood. This clonotype originated in a man younger than 45 with acute or convalescent COVID-19. The DNA for the CDR3 is TGTGCCAGCAGCCAAGAGACCAGCGGGAGGGCCCGAGCGCAGTATTTT. Protein sequence: CASSQETSGRARAQYF.